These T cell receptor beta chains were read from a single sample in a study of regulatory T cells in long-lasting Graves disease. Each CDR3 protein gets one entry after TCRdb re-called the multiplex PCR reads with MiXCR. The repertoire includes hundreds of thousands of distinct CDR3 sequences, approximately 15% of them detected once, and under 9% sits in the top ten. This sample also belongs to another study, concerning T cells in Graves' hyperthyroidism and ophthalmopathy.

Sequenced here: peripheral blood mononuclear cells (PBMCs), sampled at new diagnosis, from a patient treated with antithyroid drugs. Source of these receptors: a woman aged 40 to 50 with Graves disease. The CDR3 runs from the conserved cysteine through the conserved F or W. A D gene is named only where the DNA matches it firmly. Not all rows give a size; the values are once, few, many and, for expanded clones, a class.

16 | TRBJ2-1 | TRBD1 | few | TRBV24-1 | CATSEPGTGLYNEQFF | TGTGCCACCAGTGAACCGGGGACAGGACTTTACAATGAGCAGTTCTTC
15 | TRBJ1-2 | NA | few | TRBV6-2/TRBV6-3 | CASFSRARESSGYTF | TGTGCCAGCTTTTCAAGGGCTCGGGAGTCTTCTGGCTACACCTTC
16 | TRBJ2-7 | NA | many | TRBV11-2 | CASSHIGALSVVEQYF | TGTGCCAGCAGCCACATAGGCGCTCTTTCAGTTGTCGAGCAGTACTTC
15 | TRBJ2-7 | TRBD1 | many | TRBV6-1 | CASSNTGTGTYEQYF | TGTGCCAGCAGTAACACCGGGACAGGAACCTACGAGCAGTACTTC
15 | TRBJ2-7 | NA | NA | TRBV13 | CASSLGPGPSYEQYF | TGTGCCAGCAGCTTAGGACCGGGACCAAGCTACGAGCAGTACTTC
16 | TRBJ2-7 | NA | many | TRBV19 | CASSTQQGARPYEQYF | TGTGCCAGTAGTACCCAACAGGGAGCCCGTCCCTACGAGCAGTACTTC
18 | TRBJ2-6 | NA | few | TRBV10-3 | CAIRSGWAVGSGANVLTF | TGTGCCATCAGGTCTGGTTGGGCGGTCGGCTCTGGGGCCAACGTCCTGACTTTC
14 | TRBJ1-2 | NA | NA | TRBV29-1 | CSDQTASTNYGYTF | TGCAGCGACCAGACGGCTTCAACTAACTATGGCTACACCTTC
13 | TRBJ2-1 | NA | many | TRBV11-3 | CASSLDEVDEQFF | TGTGCCAGCAGCTTAGATGAGGTCGATGAGCAGTTCTTC
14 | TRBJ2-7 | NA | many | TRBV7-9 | CASSLSGNSYEQYF | TGTGCCAGCAGCTTATCAGGCAACTCCTACGAGCAGTACTTC
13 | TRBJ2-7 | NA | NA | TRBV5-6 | CASGGRHSYEQYF | TGTGCCAGCGGGGGCAGACACTCCTACGAGCAGTACTTC
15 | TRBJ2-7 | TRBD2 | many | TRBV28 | CASSFGAGGSYEQYF | TGTGCCAGCAGTTTTGGGGCGGGGGGGTCCTACGAGCAGTACTTC
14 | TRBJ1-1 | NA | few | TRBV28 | CASGVGGHSTEAFF | TGTGCCAGCGGGGTCGGGGGGCATAGCACTGAAGCTTTCTTT
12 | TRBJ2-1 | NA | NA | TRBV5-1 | CASSLEGRCGHF | TGCGCCAGCAGCTTGGAAGGCAGGTGTGGTCACTTC
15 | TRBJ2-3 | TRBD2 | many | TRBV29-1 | CSVPPGGVGTDTQYF | TGCAGCGTCCCCCCGGGGGGGGTAGGGACAGATACGCAGTATTTT
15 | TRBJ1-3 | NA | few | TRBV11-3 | CASSLEGGVGNTIYF | TGTGCCAGCAGCTTAGAAGGCGGGGTTGGAAACACCATATATTTT
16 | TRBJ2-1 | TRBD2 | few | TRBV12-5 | CASDLVLTSGVNEQFF | TGTGCTAGTGATTTGGTTCTGACTAGCGGGGTAAATGAGCAGTTCTTC
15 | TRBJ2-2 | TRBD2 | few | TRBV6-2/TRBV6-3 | CASVEGGLGTGELFF | TGTGCCAGCGTGGAGGGAGGGCTTGGCACCGGGGAGCTGTTTTTT
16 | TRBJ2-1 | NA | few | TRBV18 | CASSPLGGTLYNEQFF | TGTGCCAGCTCACCCCTTGGGGGAACCCTTTACAATGAGCAGTTCTTC
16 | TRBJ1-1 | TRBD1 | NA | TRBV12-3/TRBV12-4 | CASSFQGTGGYTEAFF | TGTGCCAGCAGTTTTCAGGGTACAGGGGGTTACACTGAAGCTTTCTTT
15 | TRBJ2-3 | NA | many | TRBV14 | CASSWGLEMDHTQYF | TGTGCCAGCAGCTGGGGGCTAGAGATGGATCATACGCAGTATTTT
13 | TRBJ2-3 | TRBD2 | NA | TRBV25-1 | CASRTSPRDTQYF | TGTGCCAGCAGGACTAGCCCCAGAGATACGCAGTATTTT
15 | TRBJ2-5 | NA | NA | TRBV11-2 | CASSLGGGEQETQYF | TGTGCCAGCAGCTTAGGAGGGGGGGAGCAAGAGACCCAGTACTTC
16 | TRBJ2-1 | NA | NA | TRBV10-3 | CAISEEGGAFYNEQFF | TGTGCCATCAGTGAGGAAGGCGGGGCTTTCTACAATGAGCAGTTCTTC
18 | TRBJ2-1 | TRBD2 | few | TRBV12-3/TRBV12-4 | CASSTGLDPGLAYNEQFF | TGTGCCAGCAGTACGGGACTCGACCCGGGACTAGCCTACAATGAGCAGTTCTTC
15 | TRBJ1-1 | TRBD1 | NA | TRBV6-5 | CASSHWDREVTEAFF | TGTGCCAGCAGTCACTGGGACAGGGAGGTCACTGAAGCTTTCTTT
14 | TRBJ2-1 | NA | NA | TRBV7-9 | CASSLVLGHNEQFF | TGTGCCAGCAGCTTAGTACTAGGGCACAATGAGCAGTTCTTC
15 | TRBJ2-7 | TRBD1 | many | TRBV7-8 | CASSYDRGLFYEQYF | TGTGCCAGCAGTTATGACAGGGGGCTCTTTTACGAGCAGTACTTC